This TCR beta chain was sequenced for a study of T cell responses to AZD1222 COVID-19 vaccine. Germline V gene data show CDR1 as SGHRS and CDR2 as YFSETQ. Trimming cost V 1 base and J 0 bases, with 5 bases left between them. The CDR3 is 14 residues long. Here immunoSEQ multiplex PCR was the method, and the copy in TCRdb shows in-frame clones only, minus some. The table includes about 52,000 clones, roughly 90% detected once. The sequencing used peripheral blood, collected 28 days after the second AZD1222 dose. The V gene is TRBV5-1, the J gene TRBJ2-1; D is perhaps TRBD2 (5 bases). This clonotype was obtained from an adult who received the AZD1222 COVID-19 vaccine. DNA for the CDR3: TGCGCCAGCAGCTTGCTAGCCTCCTACAATGAGCAGTTCTTC. This gives the protein CASSLLASYNEQFF.